This entry features one T cell receptor (beta chain) sequence. Its antigen is unknown. This specimen belongs to a study of T cell repertoires in cytomegalovirus infection. TCRdb used MiXCR to reprocess the reads, holding one entry per CDR3 protein. The table shows approximately 910,000 distinct CDR3 sequences, with less than 40% occurring only once. The sequencing used cultured CD8+ T cells from PBMCs, collected from culture after CMV antigen stimulation. This receptor was obtained from a human donor in good health (CMV status not recorded). Some clones in this sample may be carry-over from other donors' samples.

The CDR3 protein is CASSDSNPSGETQYF. The DNA for the CDR3 is TGTGCCAGCAGTGACTCGAATCCTAGCGGAGAGACCCAGTACTTC. The chain carries TRBV6-4 and TRBJ2-5; 7 bases map to TRBD2. The CDR3 length is 15 residues. V gave up 0 bases and J gave up 4 bases; unmatched junction bases: 5. In germline, CDR1 is MRHNA, CDR2 SNTAGT.